Listed below are T cell receptor beta chains from one sample, sequenced in a study of cytomegalovirus exposure and HLA in healthy donors. The repertoire was sequenced with immunoSEQ multiplex PCR; TCRdb's copy has only in-frame clones and lacks some. The table lists some 200,000 clones, approximately 84% of them singletons. Sequencing was carried out using PBMCs. The receptors were sampled from a woman aged 40 to 50 in good health and CMV-seronegative. Each CDR3 is given with its conserved first and last residue. D genes are given only for firm matches. The size entry is marked missing in some rows and otherwise reads once, few, many or a size class.

size: .
J: TRBJ1-5
V: TRBV11-2
D: .
DNA: TGTGCCAGCAGCTTACGAGGCAATCAGCCCCAGCATTTT
CDR3: CASSLRGNQPQHF

size: .
J: TRBJ2-3
V: TRBV4-3
D: TRBD2
DNA: TGCGCCAGCAGCCAAGATTTTCCCATACTAGCGGGGGGAACAGATACGCAGTATTTT
CDR3: CASSQDFPILAGGTDTQYF

size: few
J: TRBJ1-6
V: TRBV4-2
D: .
DNA: TGTGCCAGCAGCCAACCAGGGGAAGGGATTAATTCACCCCTCCACTTT
CDR3: CASSQPGEGINSPLHF

size: .
J: TRBJ2-2
V: TRBV27
D: .
DNA: TGTGCCAGCAGTGCTACTAGAGTGTTAACCGGGGAGCTGTTTTTT
CDR3: CASSATRVLTGELFF

size: .
J: TRBJ2-7
V: TRBV4-2
D: TRBD2
DNA: TGTGCCAGCAGCCAAGAGGAATACGGGACTAGCTCCTACGAGCAGTACTTC
CDR3: CASSQEEYGTSSYEQYF

size: .
J: TRBJ1-1
V: TRBV10-1
D: TRBD1
DNA: TGCGCCAGCAGCCGACAGGGGGACACTGAAGCTTTCTTT
CDR3: CASSRQGDTEAFF

size: once
J: TRBJ2-3
V: TRBV7-9
D: .
DNA: TGTGCCAGCAGCCCACAGGGTTGGGGCGGGGATACGCAGTATTTT
CDR3: CASSPQGWGGDTQYF

size: .
J: TRBJ2-7
V: TRBV7-9
D: TRBD2
DNA: TGTGCCAGCAGCTCTAGCGGGGAGCAGTACTTC
CDR3: CASSSSGEQYF

size: .
J: TRBJ1-2
V: TRBV6-6
D: .
DNA: TGTGCCAGCAGTTACATAGGGGGGGGTGATGGCTACACCTTC
CDR3: CASSYIGGGDGYTF

size: once
J: TRBJ1-4
V: TRBV19
D: .
DNA: TGTGCCAGTAGTATGCGGTCAACTAATGAAAAACTGTTTTTT
CDR3: CASSMRSTNEKLFF

size: .
J: TRBJ2-2
V: TRBV30
D: TRBD2
DNA: TGTGCCTCACGCGGGGGGCTATTCACCGGGGAGCTGTTTTTT
CDR3: CASRGGLFTGELFF

size: .
J: TRBJ1-1
V: TRBV9
D: .
DNA: TGTGCCAGCAGCGTAATCTCTGGGGGGGCTGAAGCTTTCTTT
CDR3: CASSVISGGAEAFF

size: .
J: TRBJ2-6
V: TRBV19
D: TRBD1
DNA: TGTGCCAGTAGTAAGGGACAGGGTTCTACTGGGGCCAACGTCCTGACTTTC
CDR3: CASSKGQGSTGANVLTF

size: .
J: TRBJ2-7
V: TRBV5-4
D: TRBD1
DNA: TGTGCCAGCAGCTTGGCCGGGTCCCCAGGGGGCGACGAGCAGTACTTC
CDR3: CASSLAGSPGGDEQYF

size: .
J: TRBJ2-7
V: TRBV11-1
D: TRBD1
DNA: TGTGCCAGCAGCCGGAACGGACAGGGAAGCTACGAGCAGTACTTC
CDR3: CASSRNGQGSYEQYF

size: .
J: TRBJ2-1
V: TRBV19
D: TRBD2
DNA: TGTGCCAGTAGTACTAGCGGGGGGCTGAGTGTTCGATCCTACAATGAGCAGTTCTTC
CDR3: CASSTSGGLSVRSYNEQFF

size: .
J: TRBJ1-5
V: TRBV27
D: .
DNA: TGTGCCAGCAGTAAGTCAGGGCTCCCTCAGCCCCAGCATTTT
CDR3: CASSKSGLPQPQHF

size: .
J: TRBJ1-6
V: TRBV2
D: .
DNA: TGTGCCAGCAGTGCCACAGGTGGCAATTCACCCCTCCACTTT
CDR3: CASSATGGNSPLHF

size: .
J: TRBJ1-2
V: TRBV4-3
D: .
DNA: TGCGCCAGCAGCCAAGATCACACAGGACCTAACTATGGCTACCCCTTC
CDR3: CASSQDHTGPNYGYPF

size: .
J: TRBJ1-6
V: TRBV6-6
D: TRBD1
DNA: TGTGCCAGCAGCCTGGGACAGGGCTATAATTCACCCCTCCACTTT
CDR3: CASSLGQGYNSPLHF

size: .
J: TRBJ1-2
V: TRBV19
D: .
DNA: TGTGCCAGTAGAAACTCGGGGAGGCCGGGAGGCTACACCTTC
CDR3: CASRNSGRPGGYTF

size: .
J: TRBJ1-3
V: TRBV9
D: TRBD1
DNA: TGTGCCAGCAGCGTACAGACAGGGGTTGGAAACACCATATATTTT
CDR3: CASSVQTGVGNTIYF

size: .
J: TRBJ2-5
V: TRBV5-4
D: .
DNA: TGTGCCAGCAGCTTCTCGGGGAGCCGGGAGACCCAGTACTTC
CDR3: CASSFSGSRETQYF

size: .
J: TRBJ2-7
V: TRBV7-9
D: TRBD1
DNA: TGTGCCAGCGAGGGACGCAGGGGGTACGAGCAGTACTTC
CDR3: CASEGRRGYEQYF

size: .
J: TRBJ1-4
V: TRBV15
D: .
DNA: TGTGCCACCAGCAGAAAAACACAGGGATTGAGTGAAAAACTGTTTTTT
CDR3: CATSRKTQGLSEKLFF